The 29 T cell receptor beta chains given below trace back to one sample, sequenced in a study of T cell responses to AZD1222 COVID-19 vaccine. Profiling relied on immunoSEQ multiplex PCR, and the TCRdb table lists in-frame clones only, not all of them. The sample contains approximately 19,000 clones, roughly 80% of which appear only once. Material: peripheral blood, obtained 28 days after the second AZD1222 dose. The receptors here all came from an adult who received the AZD1222 COVID-19 vaccine.

CDR3 sequence: CAISDPSGGTGELFF. CDR3 DNA: TGTGCCATCAGTGACCCTAGCGGGGGGACCGGGGAGCTGTTTTTT. The V and J genes are TRBV10-3 and TRBJ2-2; 11 nucleotides align to TRBD2. V lost 3 bases and J lost 5; bases outside the gene matches: 2. Germline V CDR1 and CDR2: ENHRY, SYGVKD. The CDR3 is 15 residues long.

The V gene is TRBV25-1, the J gene TRBJ2-3, with 9 positions matching TRBD2. Germline CDR1 and CDR2: MGHDK and SYGVNS. The CDR3 has 17 residues. Unmatched junction bases numbered 11, after V lost 6 bases and J lost 1 base. The CDR3 nucleotides read TGTGCCAGCAGCGGAGGCGGGAGGGGCCCCCGCACAGATACGCAGTATTTT. Translating it yields CASSGGGRGPRTDTQYF.

This sequence joins TRBV4-1 and TRBJ2-7; possible D gene TRBD2, 5 bases. This CDR3 is 15 amino acids long. Germline CDR1 MGHRA, CDR2 YSYEKL. The V end lost 6 bases, the J end lost 3 bases, and 18 bases lay between the germline ends. CDR3 in amino acids: CASSLGERSYYEQYF. Written as DNA, the CDR3 is TGCGCCAGCAGTCTTGGGGAGAGAAGCTACTACGAGCAGTACTTC.

V gene TRBV20-1 combines with J gene TRBJ2-2; D is undetermined. This CDR3 region has 14 residues. Germline CDR1 reads DFQATT; CDR2 reads SNEGSKA (reference sequence). V was cut by 3 bases and J by 0 bases, with 8 bases left in between. Written as DNA, the CDR3 is TGCAGTGCTAGTGGGCAACCGAACACCGGGGAGCTGTTTTTT. Translating it yields CSASGQPNTGELFF.

DNA of the CDR3: TGTGCCAGCAGCTTAGCCCGGACAGGGCTTTTGACCGGCTACACCTTC. Its translation is CASSLARTGLLTGYTF. The chain has TRBV7-2 and TRBJ1-2; 8 bases are a match to TRBD1. CDR1 and CDR2 from the germline V gene are SGHTA and FQGNSA. The CDR3 is 16 residues long. The V and J ends lost 0 bases and 8 bases, in that order; junction bases with no gene match: 11.

The CDR3 loop reads CASSWLAGGVEQFF. The CDR3, as DNA: TGTGCCAGCAGCTGGTTAGCGGGGGGGGTTGAGCAGTTCTTC. The chain joins TRBV6-2 or TRBV6-3 to TRBJ2-1; 11 nucleotides agree with TRBD2. V was clipped by 6 bases and J by 9 bases; unmatched bases: 7. This CDR3 spans 14 amino acids. The germline CDR1 and CDR2 sequences are MNHEY and SVGEGT.

This clone was seen only a few times. The V and J genes are TRBV5-6 and TRBJ1-2, with TRBD1 matching 8 bases. The CDR3 runs 15 residues. Germline-derived CDR1 and CDR2 are SGHDT and YYEEEE. J lost 5 bases, V lost 2 bases, and 8 bases had no gene match. CDR3 nucleotides: TGTGCCAGCAGCTTAAAAGACAGGGGCAGGTATGGCTACACCTTC. It encodes CASSLKDRGRYGYTF.

This clone was recorded once. The chain carries TRBV4-3 and TRBJ1-6; 7 nucleotides agree with TRBD1. The ends lost 7 bases at V and 9 bases at J; junction bases unmatched: 9. The V gene's germline CDR1 is LGHNA and CDR2 YSLEER. The CDR3 spans 14 residues. The CDR3, as DNA: TGCGCCAGCAACGCCGGGACAGTGCTTTCACCCCTCCACTTT. It is translated as CASNAGTVLSPLHF.

V usage is TRBV2 and J usage is TRBJ1-6, with D possibly TRBD1 on 5 matching bases. Germline V gene lookup returns CDR1 SNHLY and CDR2 FYNNEI. There are 11 residues in the CDR3. Trimming took off 4 bases at V and 13 bases at J, with 8 bases between the two ends. CDR3: CASSVRGPLHF. The CDR3 coding sequence is TGTGCCAGCAGTGTAAGGGGTCCCCTCCACTTT.

CDR3 amino acids: CASSLVPGANYGYTF. The CDR3 bases are TGCGCCAGCAGCTTGGTTCCGGGGGCGAACTATGGCTACACCTTC. This chain uses TRBV5-1 with TRBJ1-2, with D possibly being TRBD1 (6 bases). This CDR3 region has 15 residues. Germline CDR1 is SGHRS and CDR2 is YFSETQ. V lost 0 bases and J lost 2, with 11 bases in between. Using reference TRBV5-1 and TRBJ1-2 for the parts outside the CDR3, the full variable domain is KAGVTQTPRYLIKTRGQQVTLSCSPISGHRSVSWYQQTPGQGLQFLFEYFSETQRNKGNFPGRFSGRQFSNSRSEMNVSTLELGDSALYLCASSLVPGANYGYTFGSGTRLTVV.

V usage is TRBV7-2 and J usage is TRBJ1-4; perhaps TRBD1 as D (5 bases). The length of the CDR3 is 17 residues. V gave up 2 bases and J gave up 5 bases, with 18 bases separating them. The germline V gene encodes CDR1 SGHTA and CDR2 FQGNSA. The CDR3 loop is CASSLMGPTQENEKLFF. The DNA of the CDR3 is TGTGCCAGCAGCTTAATGGGACCTACTCAGGAGAATGAAAAACTGTTTTTT. Combining the CDR3 with reference TRBV7-2 and TRBJ1-4 gives the whole variable domain GAGVSQSPSNKVTEKGKDVELRCDPISGHTALYWYRQSLGQGLEFLIYFQGNSAPDKSGLPSDRFSAERTGGSVSTLTIQRTQQEDSAVYLCASSLMGPTQENEKLFFGSGTQLSVL.

Points on this clone: A read error may account for a junction end that differs from germline. The genes are TRBV3-1 (or the pseudogene TRBV3-2) and TRBJ2-7; D ambiguous. Germline values: CDR1 LGHDT, CDR2 YNNKEL (reference sequence). The CDR3 length is 12 residues. The CDR3, as DNA: TGTGCCAGCAGCGTTATAGGGTACGGGCAGTACTTC. It is translated as CASSVIGYGQYF.

The V call is TRBV10-3, the J call TRBJ1-3; D remains ambiguous. Germline V gene sequence: CDR1 ENHRY, CDR2 SYGVKD. V shed 4 bases and J shed 1 base, with 11 bases lying between them. The CDR3 length is 15 residues. The CDR3 nucleotides are TGTGCCATCAGTGGGGGAGAATCTTCTGGAAACACCATATATTTT. It translates to CAISGGESSGNTIYF.

This chain links TRBV5-8 with TRBJ2-6; D gene ambiguous. This CDR3 has 13 residues. Germline CDR1 SGHTS, CDR2 YDEGEE. Between the trimmed V and J ends, which lost 6 bases and 2 bases, there was a span of 6 bases. The CDR3 protein is CASTRPGANVLTF. CDR3 sequence (DNA): TGTGCCAGCACCAGGCCTGGGGCCAACGTCCTGACTTTC.

In its sample, this clone was seen once. CDR3 in DNA: TGTGCCAGCAGTGACCCTCCCACCGCGCAGCAAAGAGCTTTCTTT. It is translated as CASSDPPTAQQRAFF. V usage is TRBV6-1 and J usage is TRBJ1-1; no clear D. The CDR3 contains 15 residues. Trimming left V 3 bases short and J 10 bases short, with 21 bases between. Germline V gene lookup returns CDR1 MNHNS and CDR2 SASEGT.

V and J are TRBV19 and TRBJ1-2, with 7 bases identical to TRBD1. Germline CDR1 reads LNHDA; CDR2 reads SQIVND (reference sequence). The CDR3 is made up of 13 amino acids. V gave up 7 bases and J gave up 6 bases; unmatched junction bases: 8. The CDR3 reads CASIRTGYDGYTF. The DNA of the CDR3 is TGTGCCAGTATACGGACAGGCTACGATGGCTACACCTTC.

In this sample, this clone turned up once. The chain uses TRBV30 and TRBJ1-3; D gene unclear. V lost 3 bases and J 1 base, leaving 7 bases between the germline ends. This CDR3 is 13 amino acids long. Germline values: CDR1 GTSNPN, CDR2 SVGIG (reference sequence). The CDR3 sequence is CAWSALSGNTIYF. CDR3 coding DNA: TGTGCCTGGAGCGCCTTGTCTGGAAACACCATATATTTT.

The chain carries TRBV4-1 and TRBJ2-7, with a weak D call TRBD1 (6 bases). Germline assignment: CDR1 MGHRA and CDR2 YSYEKL. The V and J ends lost 0 bases and 3 bases respectively, with 18 bases between them. The CDR3 extends over 17 amino acids. CDR3 DNA: TGCGCCAGCAGCCAAGATTCTTATAGAGGACAGCTCTACGAGCAGTACTTC. As protein: CASSQDSYRGQLYEQYF.

Remarks on this clone: Different DNA sequences within this sample yield the same CDR3. The chain links TRBV25-1 to TRBJ1-2; D remains unclear. CDR3 length: 12 residues. CDR1 MGHDK and CDR2 SYGVNS come from the germline V gene. V shed 3 bases and J shed 4 bases, with 6 bases lying between them. The CDR3 DNA follows: TGTGCCAGCAGTGATGGTCGCTATGGCTACACCTTC. Encoded protein: CASSDGRYGYTF.

This clone was seen a few times. This CDR3 reads CASSEGLAAYEQYF. In DNA form, the CDR3 reads TGTGCCAGCAGCGAAGGACTAGCGGCCTACGAGCAGTACTTC. The V and J genes are TRBV9 and TRBJ2-7, with 10 bases matching TRBD2. The CDR3 extends over 14 amino acids. Trimming cost V 3 bases and J 2 bases; bases outside gene matches: 2. Germline assignment: CDR1 SGDLS and CDR2 YYNGEE.

The gene calls are TRBV18 and TRBJ1-3; possible D gene TRBD1, 6 bases. Trimming pared 1 base from V and 1 base from J, leaving 14 bases between. From germline, CDR1 is KGHSH and CDR2 LQKENI. This CDR3 spans 17 amino acids. The CDR3, as DNA: TGTGCCAGCTCACCACAAACCGGCGGACAGTCTGGAAACACCATATATTTT. Encoded protein: CASSPQTGGQSGNTIYF.

The V and J genes are TRBV1 and TRBJ2-1; TRBD2 is the table's D call and was not checked against the DNA. TRBV1 is tagged as a pseudogene. This CDR3 spans 15 amino acids. DNA for the CDR3: TGCACCAGCAGCCCTCTAATAGCGTCTTACAATGAGCAGTTCTTC. Protein product: CTSSPLIASYNEQFF.

V usage is TRBV7-2 and J usage is TRBJ1-3, with TRBD1 as a possible D gene (6 bases). Per germline, CDR1 SGHTA and CDR2 FQGNSA. The CDR3 runs to 18 residues. Trimming took off 5 bases at V and 0 bases at J, with 20 bases between the two ends. Written as DNA, the CDR3 is TGTGCCAGCAGCCCTTCCGGGACAAGTCTTCTCTCTGGAAACACCATATATTTT. It is translated as CASSPSGTSLLSGNTIYF.

This rearrangement joins TRBV15 to TRBJ2-7; maybe TRBD2 (5 bases). Trimming left V 1 base short and J 5 bases short, with 12 bases between. In germline, CDR1 is LNHNV, CDR2 YYDKDF (reference sequence). The CDR3 is made up of 14 amino acids. CDR3 loop: CATSRGSWENEQYF. The CDR3 nucleotides read TGTGCCACCAGCAGAGGTTCATGGGAGAACGAGCAGTACTTC.

The V call is TRBV29-1, the J call TRBJ1-1, with D unclear. The V gene's germline CDR1 is SQVTM and CDR2 ANQGSEA. The ends were cut back, 6 bases at V and 5 bases at J, with 22 bases in the middle. This CDR3 is built from 15 residues. The CDR3 DNA is TGCAGCGTCGCTGATGCATCAGGTTTGGGTACTGAAGCTTTCTTT. Its translation: CSVADASGLGTEAFF.

The J gene is TRBJ1-3, the V gene TRBV29-1; D is perhaps TRBD1 (6 bases). The CDR3 covers 13 residues. Germline assignment: CDR1 SQVTM and CDR2 ANQGSEA. V was shortened by 3 bases and J by 7 bases, with 13 bases between the two germline ends. The CDR3 bases are TGCAGCGTTGAGGTTGGCGGGGGCAACACCATATATTTT. It yields the protein CSVEVGGGNTIYF.

The chain has TRBV4-3 and TRBJ1-3; weak D call: TRBD1 (5 bases). Germline V gene data show CDR1 as LGHNA and CDR2 as YSLEER. Trimming shortened V by 0 bases and J by 0 bases, and 12 bases separated the two germline ends. The CDR3 spans 17 residues. The CDR3 nucleotides are TGCGCCAGCAGCCAAGAACAGGCCCTGAACTCTGGAAACACCATATATTTT. As protein: CASSQEQALNSGNTIYF.

The CDR3 region has the DNA TGTGCCAGCAGCTCTGGACAGGACTCCTACGAGCAGTACTTC. This encodes CASSSGQDSYEQYF. The chain recombines TRBV5-4 with TRBJ2-7, with 7 bases fitting TRBD1. This CDR3 contains 14 residues. Losses at the gene ends were 3 bases for V and 0 bases for J; bases not matched to a gene: 3. Germline lookup yields CDR1 SGHNT and CDR2 YYREEE (reference sequence). Variable domain in full (rest from reference TRBV5-4 and TRBJ2-7): ETGVTQSPTHLIKTRGQQVTLRCSSQSGHNTVSWYQQALGQGPQFIFQYYREEENGRGNFPPRFSGLQFPNYSSELNVNALELDDSALYLCASSSGQDSYEQYFGPGTRLTVT.

V and J are TRBV5-4 and TRBJ1-2, with D possibly TRBD1 on 6 matching bases. The germline V gene has CDR1 SGHNT and CDR2 YYREEE (reference sequence). There are 12 residues in the CDR3. Trimming took 6 bases from V and 4 from J, leaving 10 bases between them. As DNA, the CDR3 is TGTGCCAGCAAATTGACAGGCTATGGCTACACCTTC. Amino acid sequence: CASKLTGYGYTF.